This TCR beta chain was found in a study of human T cells and chemical hapten exposure. Study observations and caveats: As patch test score rose, PT1 expanded TCR counts tended to rise as well.

Time point: patch test 1, 2 weeks after DPC sensitization. As for treatment: therapeutic diphenylcyclopropenone sensitization with weekly scalp DPC. Patch tests were applied only after blood draws. Alopecia patients between 18 and 70 years old and suitable for DPC were used as donors. The germline V gene has CDR1 KGHDR and CDR2 SFDVKD. CDR3 length: 16 residues. Germline trimming cut 6 bases from V and 0 bases from J; bases unmatched to any gene: 10. The sample holds many counts of this clonotype. The antigen remains unidentified. One entry per CDR3 protein results from TCRdb running MiXCR on the RACE reads. The sample shows about 380,000 distinct CDR3 sequences, nearly 5% of them seen only once.

The sequenced sample was whole blood, obtained in connection with sensitization to the hapten diphenylcyclopropenone (DPC). The TCR was taken from a woman aged 45-65 years with alopecia areata. Some clones in this sample may be carry-over from other donors' samples. The chain combines TRBV24-1 with TRBJ2-7, with 7 bases matching TRBD2. The CDR3: CATSQSGGDYSYEQYF. CDR3 DNA: TGTGCCACCAGTCAATCGGGGGGAGACTACTCCTACGAGCAGTACTTC.